The 23 T cell receptor beta chains reported below all come from one sample, sequenced in a study of T cell clonality in common variable immunodeficiency. Sequencing used immunoSEQ multiplex PCR; TCRdb keeps in-frame clones, though not all of them. The sample contains more than 20,000 clones, none of them singletons. No antigen has been assigned to these receptors. Study results and limitations: In common variable immunodeficiency, TCR beta chains reportedly carried fewer deletions and N-nucleotide insertions.

Sample: peripheral blood mononuclear cells. The receptor source for this set is a human donor with common variable immunodeficiency.

In regard to this clone: The read comes to an end 3 residues before the CDR3 does, leaving the germline J gene to fill in the end. The chain uses TRBV20-1 and TRBJ2-1; possible D gene TRBD2, 6 bases. The CDR3 spans 13 residues. Germline-derived CDR1 and CDR2 are DFQATT and SNEGSKA (reference sequence). Trimming shortened V by 3 bases and J by 9 bases, and 15 bases separated the two germline ends. This chain's CDR3 is CSARTGRGSEQFF. CDR3 DNA, as far as it was read: TGCAGTGCTAGGACCGGACGGGGGAGTGAG.

Ten or more counts support this clone. CDR3 DNA, as far as it was read: TGTGCCAGCAGCCCAAGCGGGACCCCCACAGATACG. Translating gives CASSPSGTPTDT. The entire CDR3 protein reads CASSPSGTPTDTQYF. The chain joins TRBV7-3 to TRBJ2-3; the match to TRBD2 covers 7 bases. The CDR3 end is not reached by the read, which stops 3 residues before it; the germline J gene fills it in. CDR1 and CDR2 (germline): SGHTA, FQGTGA. V lost 5 bases and J lost 2; bases outside the gene matches: 7. There are 15 residues in the CDR3. Full variable domain (remainder filled in from reference TRBV7-3 and TRBJ2-3): GAGVSQTPSNKVTEKGKYVELRCDPISGHTALYWYRQSLGQGPEFLIYFQGTGAADDSGLPNDRFFAVRPEGSVSTLKIQRTERGDSAVYLCASSPSGTPTDTQYFGPGTRLTVL.

This clone was found many times. The CDR3 end lies 3 residues beyond the end of the read and is filled in from the germline J gene. The V call is TRBV20-1, the J call TRBJ2-5, with 10 nucleotides matching TRBD2. The CDR3 loop spans 15 amino acids. J gave up 0 bases and V 6 bases, and 7 bases lay outside the gene matches. The germline V gene has CDR1 DFQATT and CDR2 SNEGSKA (reference sequence). CDR3 sequence: CSAGPGLANQETQYF. The sequenced part of the CDR3 DNA is TGCAGTGCGGGACCGGGACTAGCGAACCAAGAGACC.

In its sample, this clone was seen many times. Read coverage stops 3 residues before the CDR3 terminus; the germline J gene supplies the remainder. The rearrangement uses TRBV5-1 and TRBJ2-1, with 10 bases aligning to TRBD2. The CDR3 has 15 amino acids. Germline trimming cut 4 bases from V and 7 bases from J; bases unmatched to any gene: 8. CDR1 is SGHRS and CDR2 is YFSETQ in the germline V gene. The CDR3 bases that were read are TGCGCCAGCAGCCACCCTAGCGGGAGTAGAAATGAG. This codes for CASSHPSGSRNE. The entire CDR3 protein is CASSHPSGSRNEQFF.

This clone has only a few counts. The sequence runs out 3 residues before the end of the CDR3; the remainder is reconstructed from the germline J gene. The J gene is TRBJ1-1, the V gene TRBV7-3; 11 nucleotides align to TRBD1. The CDR3 loop spans 15 amino acids. Losses at the gene ends were 5 bases for V and 4 bases for J; bases not matched to a gene: 6. CDR1 and CDR2 (germline): SGHTA, FQGTGA. The CDR3 reads CASSDPGTGGTEAFF. The CDR3 bases that were read are TGTGCCAGCAGCGACCCCGGGACAGGGGGCACTGAA.

This clone was counted ten times or more. The read ends 3 residues shy of where the CDR3 ends; the end is completed using the germline J gene. This chain uses TRBV5-1 with TRBJ1-3; D unclear. CDR3 length: 15 residues. V was cut by 3 bases and J by 0 bases, with 10 bases left in between. The V gene's germline CDR1 is SGHRS and CDR2 YFSETQ. The chain's CDR3 is CASSYDWSSGNTIYF. CDR3 DNA, as far as it was read: TGCGCCAGCAGCTACGACTGGAGCTCTGGAAACACC.

This clone was recorded a few times. With the read ending 3 residues before the CDR3 end, the germline J gene is used to fill in that end. The gene calls are TRBV18 and TRBJ2-6; D is undetermined. CDR3 size: 14 residues. Trimming removed 3 bases at V and 0 bases at J, with 3 bases between. Germline V gene lookup returns CDR1 KGHSH and CDR2 LQKENI. The sequenced CDR3 bases are TGTGCCAGCTCACCTATCTCTGGGGCCAACGTC. Its protein product is CASSPISGANV. The complete CDR3 reads CASSPISGANVLTF.

This clone was seen many times. Read data end 3 residues before the CDR3 end; the end is taken from the germline J gene. V is TRBV7-7 and J is TRBJ2-1; maybe TRBD2 (6 bases). The length of the CDR3 is 16 residues. V gave up 1 base and J gave up 0 bases, with 10 bases separating them. The germline V gene has CDR1 SSHAT and CDR2 FNYEAQ (reference sequence). Incomplete CDR3 DNA: TGTGCCAGCAGCTTAGTTAGCGGCGTCTCCTACAATGAG. This sequence encodes CASSLVSGVSYNE. The whole CDR3 protein reads CASSLVSGVSYNEQFF.

This clone was counted ten times or more. The sequence runs out 3 residues before the end of the CDR3; the remainder is reconstructed from the germline J gene. The chain employs TRBV20-1 and TRBJ2-7; 7 positions agree with TRBD2. This CDR3 comprises 12 residues. Germline V lookup: CDR1 DFQATT, CDR2 SNEGSKA (reference sequence). V lost 2 bases, J lost 6 bases, and 4 bases stayed unmatched. The DNA read from the CDR3 is TGCAGTGCTAGACGGGGGGTTCGCGAG. Translating it yields CSARRGVRE. The complete CDR3 reads CSARRGVREQYF.

This clone was observed a few times. The read falls 3 residues short of the CDR3 end, and the missing part is taken from the germline J gene. This chain joins TRBV19 and TRBJ1-1, with 10 bases lining up with TRBD1. Unmatched junction bases numbered 18, after V lost 5 bases and J lost 0 bases. CDR3 length equals 20 residues. Germline V lookup: CDR1 LNHDA, CDR2 SQIVND (reference sequence). CDR3 DNA, as far as it was read: TGTGCCAGTAGTGCTAACCCAGCCGGGACAGGGGCGGGGATGAACACTGAA. This codes for CASSANPAGTGAGMNTE. The entire CDR3 sequence reads CASSANPAGTGAGMNTEAFF.

Ten or more counts support this clone. The CDR3 extends 3 residues past the end of the read, so its final part is completed from the germline J gene. The chain is built from TRBV30 and TRBJ1-5, with a tentative D call TRBD1 (5 bases). V lost 8 bases and J 4 bases, leaving 18 bases between the germline ends. Germline CDR1 GTSNPN, CDR2 SVGIG (reference sequence). The CDR3 has 14 residues. Incomplete CDR3 DNA: TGTGCCAACCCGGCGGGGGATAATAATCAGCCC. Translation: CANPAGDNNQP. The complete CDR3 reads CANPAGDNNQPQHF.

Note on this clone: The read ends 3 residues before the CDR3 terminus; that terminus is restored from the germline J gene. The V gene is TRBV11-1, the J gene TRBJ2-7; possibly TRBD2 for D (6 bases). V was shortened by 5 bases and J by 2 bases, with 16 bases between the two germline ends. The CDR3 contains 15 residues. Germline V lookup: CDR1 SGHAT, CDR2 FQDESV (reference sequence). The CDR3 is CASSPRERATYEQYF. CDR3 DNA, as far as it was read: TGTGCCAGCAGCCCCCGGGAGCGGGCTACCTACGAG. Filled out from reference TRBV11-1 and TRBJ2-7, the complete variable domain reads EAEVAQSPRYKITEKSQAVAFWCDPISGHATLYWYRQILGQGPELLVQFQDESVVDDSQLPKDRFSAERLKGVDSTLKIQPAELGDSAMYLCASSPRERATYEQYFGPGTRLTVT.

In this sample, this clone turned up a few times. The CDR3 is cut off 3 residues early in the read; its end comes from the germline J gene. The V call is TRBV5-1, the J call TRBJ2-1, with TRBD2 matching over 13 bases. V shed 4 bases, J shed 7 bases, and the junction held 5 bases outside the gene matches. The V gene's germline CDR1 is SGHRS and CDR2 YFSETQ. CDR3 size: 15 residues. The CDR3 bases that were read are TGCGCCAGCAGCCTCGGGACTAGCGGGATTAATGAG. Protein sequence: CASSLGTSGINE. The whole CDR3 protein reads CASSLGTSGINEQFF. Looking up the rest from reference TRBV5-1 and TRBJ2-1 gives the full variable domain: KAGVTQTPRYLIKTRGQQVTLSCSPISGHRSVSWYQQTPGQGLQFLFEYFSETQRNKGNFPGRFSGRQFSNSRSEMNVSTLELGDSALYLCASSLGTSGINEQFFGPGTRLTVL.

This clone was seen a handful of times. Read data end 3 residues before the CDR3 end; the end is taken from the germline J gene. The chain uses TRBV5-1 and TRBJ1-2; 7 nucleotides line up with TRBD1. The CDR3 extends over 14 amino acids. V lost 0 bases, J lost 5 bases, and 4 bases stayed unmatched. Germline loops: CDR1 SGHRS, CDR2 YFSETQ. CDR3 sequence: CASSLGDRVYGYTF. Incomplete CDR3 DNA: TGCGCCAGCAGCTTGGGCGACAGGGTGTATGGC.

As to this clone: The sequenced fragment ends 3 residues before the CDR3 boundary, so the rest is inferred from the germline J gene. V is TRBV19 and J is TRBJ1-2; D gene ambiguous. Trimming removed 1 base at V and 0 bases at J, with 3 bases between. CDR3 length: 13 amino acids. The germline V gene encodes CDR1 LNHDA and CDR2 SQIVND (reference sequence). CDR3 bases read: TGTGCCAGTAGTATAGCAGCTAACTATGGC. This sequence encodes CASSIAANYG. The whole CDR3 sequence is CASSIAANYGYTF.

This clone was counted many times. Sequencing ends 3 residues short of the CDR3 end; the germline J gene provides the rest. This chain uses TRBV19 with TRBJ2-1; 9 bases map to TRBD1. V dropped 5 bases and J dropped 9; count of bases not matched to a gene: 14. CDR3 length: 16 residues. The germline V gene has CDR1 LNHDA and CDR2 SQIVND (reference sequence). The CDR3 reads CASSGAGGQGPGEQFF. Incomplete CDR3 DNA: TGTGCCAGTAGTGGCGCCGGGGGACAGGGACCGGGTGAG.

In regard to this clone: Coverage ceases 3 residues before the CDR3 finishes, and the germline J gene fills in the end. The chain joins TRBV10-3 to TRBJ2-7, with D possibly matching TRBD2 (6 bases). Trimming cost V 4 bases and J 0 bases, with 10 bases left between them. CDR1 and CDR2 (germline): ENHRY, SYGVKD. The CDR3 has 14 amino acids. CDR3 bases read: TGTGCCATCAGTGGGGGGACTGGCTCCTACGAG. Amino acids: CAISGGTGSYE. The complete CDR3 protein is CAISGGTGSYEQYF.

Sample share makes this clone medium-sized (0.01 to 0.1%). The CDR3 is cut off 3 residues early in the read; its end comes from the germline J gene. The gene calls are TRBV11-3 and TRBJ2-1, with TRBD2 identical over 13 bases. The length of the CDR3 is 15 residues. V gave up 5 bases and J gave up 7 bases; unmatched junction bases: 5. Germline CDR1 and CDR2: SGHNT and YENEEA. This CDR3 reads CASSKLAGGVNEQFF. The CDR3 bases that were read are TGTGCCAGCAGCAAACTAGCGGGAGGGGTGAATGAG.

The sample holds a few counts of this clone. The CDR3 end lies 3 residues beyond the end of the read and is filled in from the germline J gene. The genes are TRBV30 and TRBJ1-5; 7 bases agree with TRBD1. This CDR3 region has 15 residues. Germline values: CDR1 GTSNPN, CDR2 SVGIG (reference sequence). V lost 2 bases, J lost 0 bases, and 4 bases stayed unmatched. The CDR3: CAWSLQGSSNQPQHF. CDR3 DNA (partial): TGTGCCTGGAGTTTACAGGGGTCTAGCAATCAGCCC.

This clone was observed a few times. Read data end 3 residues before the CDR3 end; the end is taken from the germline J gene. The V call is TRBV2, the J call TRBJ2-5; D gene ambiguous. Per the germline V gene, CDR1 is SNHLY and CDR2 is FYNNEI. V was cut by 7 bases and J by 5 bases, with 14 bases left in between. The CDR3 covers 13 residues. The CDR3 region is CASMRWLAETQYF. The part of the CDR3 DNA that was read is TGTGCCAGCATGCGGTGGCTGGCGGAGACC.

Notes on this clone: The read gets to within 3 residues of the CDR3 end, and the germline J gene fills in the rest. This sequence joins TRBV7-9 and TRBJ1-4; TRBD1 is a possible D gene (6 bases). Trimming left V 0 bases short and J 6 bases short, with 11 bases between. The CDR3 loop spans 15 amino acids. Germline CDR1 and CDR2: SEHNR and FQNEAQ (reference sequence). The sequenced part of the CDR3 DNA is TGTGCCAGCAGCTTAGCGAACAGGGCGGATGAAAAA. This gives the protein CASSLANRADEK. The CDR3 in full is CASSLANRADEKLFF.

Only a few counts were recorded for this clone. The read stops 3 residues short of the end of the CDR3; the missing end is completed from the germline J gene. The gene calls are TRBV19 and TRBJ1-2, with 9 bases matching TRBD1. The V gene's germline CDR1 is LNHDA and CDR2 SQIVND (reference sequence). V lost 3 bases and J lost 4; bases outside the gene matches: 12. This CDR3 spans 17 amino acids. The CDR3 loop is CASSITSWTGALYGYTF. The part of the CDR3 DNA that was read is TGTGCCAGTAGTATCACCTCCTGGACAGGGGCGCTCTATGGC.

This clone was detected a few times. The read comes to an end 3 residues before the CDR3 does, leaving the germline J gene to fill in the end. The chain uses TRBV5-1 and TRBJ2-7, with TRBD1 identical over 11 bases. This CDR3 spans 15 amino acids. Germline loops: CDR1 SGHRS, CDR2 YFSETQ. V lost 4 bases to trimming and J lost 5 bases; unmatched junction nucleotides: 8. CDR3 DNA, as far as it was read: TGCGCCAGCAGCAGGAGCAGGGACAGGGGGAACGAG. The encoded protein is CASSRSRDRGNE. The complete CDR3 sequence is CASSRSRDRGNEQYF.